These 15 T cell receptor beta chains came from one sample sequenced in a study of shared clonotypes between healthy human individuals. Clones were sequenced by immunoSEQ multiplex PCR, and TCRdb holds only the in-frame ones, with some missing. The sample has some 2,400,000 clones; about 94% are singletons. The sample was naive CD4+ T cells sorted from blood. The subset is: CD45RA+ positively selected. These receptors all come from a man aged 18 to 30 in good health.

The V and J genes are TRBV30 and TRBJ1-5; D not resolved. Germline-derived CDR1 and CDR2 are GTSNPN and SVGIG (reference sequence). Trimming cost V 3 bases and J 1 base, with 10 bases left between them. CDR3 size: 14 residues. The chain's CDR3 is CAWSPSVSNQPQHF. The CDR3 DNA is TGTGCCTGGAGCCCGTCGGTGAGCAATCAGCCCCAGCATTTT.

V usage is TRBV9 and J usage is TRBJ2-3; 11 bases match TRBD2. The V gene end was trimmed by 4 bases and the J gene end by 5 bases; junction bases not matched to a gene: 3. Looked up from germline, CDR1 is SGDLS and CDR2 is YYNGEE. There are 14 residues in the CDR3. The CDR3 spells CASSPGLAVDTQYF. The CDR3 DNA follows: TGTGCCAGCAGCCCGGGACTAGCGGTAGATACGCAGTATTTT.

The gene calls are TRBV6-1 and TRBJ1-5, with 9 bases lining up with TRBD1. The V segment lost 5 bases and the J segment 6 bases; nucleotides outside the gene matches: 8. The CDR3 is 15 amino acids. CDR1 is MNHNS, CDR2 SASEGT, per germline. The CDR3 is CASSPSQGASQPQHF. CDR3 nucleotides: TGTGCCAGCAGTCCTTCACAGGGGGCCAGTCAGCCCCAGCATTTT.

This clone came up once. This rearrangement joins TRBV7-6 to TRBJ1-1; TRBD1 matches at 7 bases. V gave up 5 bases and J gave up 3 bases; unmatched junction bases: 6. This CDR3 contains 14 residues. Germline V gene data show CDR1 as SGHVS and CDR2 as FNYEAQ. The DNA for the CDR3 is TGTGCCAGCAGCGTCGACAGGGTCGACACTGAAGCTTTCTTT. Its translation: CASSVDRVDTEAFF.

The chain combines TRBV30 with TRBJ1-1; D is ambiguous. Between the trimmed V and J ends, which lost 4 bases and 6 bases, there was a span of 9 bases. The CDR3 has 11 residues. Germline loops: CDR1 GTSNPN, CDR2 SVGIG (reference sequence). The CDR3 spells CAWTVGAEAFF. Here the CDR3 DNA reads TGTGCCTGGACCGTCGGGGCTGAAGCTTTCTTT.

This chain links TRBV5-4 with TRBJ1-2; D ambiguous. The germline V gene encodes CDR1 SGHNT and CDR2 YYREEE (reference sequence). V lost 0 bases, J lost 6 bases, and 9 bases lay in between. There are 13 residues in the CDR3. The CDR3 DNA reads as TGTGCCAGCAGCTTGGGGCAGCCAAATGGCTACACCTTC. As protein: CASSLGQPNGYTF.

As to this clone: The identical CDR3 is also encoded by other nucleotide sequences in the sample. Here the CDR3 DNA reads TGTGCCTGGAGTACACAGGGGAACACTGAAGCTTTCTTT. Protein product: CAWSTQGNTEAFF. The genes are TRBV30 and TRBJ1-1; perhaps TRBD1 as D (6 bases). CDR3 length equals 13 residues. Trimming took off 2 bases at V and 1 base at J, with 8 bases between the two ends. Germline V lookup: CDR1 GTSNPN, CDR2 SVGIG (reference sequence).

The chain combines TRBV5-6 with TRBJ2-7; no clear D. CDR1 is SGHDT and CDR2 is YYEEEE in the germline V gene. V was pared by 1 base and J by 0 bases, with 8 bases between. The CDR3 is 14 residues long. The CDR3: CASSLLDISYEQYF. The CDR3 DNA is TGTGCCAGCAGCTTGCTTGACATCTCCTACGAGCAGTACTTC.

The rearrangement uses TRBV19 and TRBJ1-1, with 9 bases aligning to TRBD1. Germline V gives CDR1 LNHDA, CDR2 SQIVND (reference sequence). V lost 3 bases, J lost 1 base, and 3 bases stayed unmatched. CDR3 length equals 15 residues. CDR3 DNA: TGTGCCAGTAGTATCATGGGACAGGGGAACACTGAAGCTTTCTTT. Its protein product is CASSIMGQGNTEAFF.

This clone was detected a few times. The chain recombines TRBV10-3 with TRBJ2-1, with D unresolved. The CDR3 spans 13 residues. Germline V CDR1 and CDR2: ENHRY, SYGVKD. V lost 10 bases and J 6 bases, leaving 16 bases between the germline ends. Here the CDR3 DNA reads TGTGCCACCAGGCTGAGTCTGAGCAATGAGCAGTTCTTC. Protein sequence: CATRLSLSNEQFF.

Only one count was recorded for this clone. This sample includes further DNA sequences coding for the same CDR3. The genes are TRBV18 and TRBJ2-1; D is ambiguous. V was pared by 0 bases and J by 1 base, with 7 bases between. Germline V lookup: CDR1 KGHSH, CDR2 LQKENI. The CDR3 is 15 residues long. CDR3 coding DNA: TGTGCCAGCTCACCACCTGGACGGTCCTACAATGAGCAGTTCTTC. Its protein is CASSPPGRSYNEQFF.

This clone was counted a single time. This sequence joins TRBV9 and TRBJ1-1; 7 bases fit TRBD1. This CDR3 comprises 15 residues. Germline lookup yields CDR1 SGDLS and CDR2 YYNGEE. The V segment lost 2 bases and the J segment 3 bases; nucleotides outside the gene matches: 7. In nucleotides, the CDR3 is TGTGCCAGCAGCGTCGAACAGGGGACCTACACTGAAGCTTTCTTT. Residues: CASSVEQGTYTEAFF.

The chain uses TRBV6-1 and TRBJ2-5; the match to TRBD2 covers 7 bases. The CDR3 is made up of 15 amino acids. The V and J ends lost 7 bases and 6 bases, in that order; junction bases with no gene match: 14. Germline lookup yields CDR1 MNHNS and CDR2 SASEGT. The CDR3 loop reads CASTAWPSGEKTQYF. The CDR3, as DNA: TGTGCCAGCACCGCCTGGCCTAGCGGTGAGAAGACCCAGTACTTC.

The chain links TRBV5-6 to TRBJ1-5, with D unclear. Trimming shortened V by 0 bases and J by 0 bases, and 4 bases separated the two germline ends. The CDR3 runs 14 residues. CDR1 is SGHDT, CDR2 YYEEEE, per germline. CDR3 sequence reads: CASSLGASNQPQHF. In DNA form, the CDR3 reads TGTGCCAGCAGCTTGGGGGCTAGCAATCAGCCCCAGCATTTT.

The chain recombines TRBV19 with TRBJ1-2; 9 bases are shared with TRBD1. This CDR3 has 15 amino acids. Germline V gives CDR1 LNHDA, CDR2 SQIVND (reference sequence). The trim removed 5 bases at V and 3 bases at J, leaving 7 bases unmatched. This CDR3 reads CASSATGGAYYGYTF. In DNA form, the CDR3 reads TGTGCCAGTAGTGCCACAGGGGGCGCTTACTATGGCTACACCTTC.